A few counts support the clone carrying this TCR beta chain. The antigen remains unidentified. The PCR ran on 60 Vbeta and 13 Jbeta primers. Repertoires were generated with immunoSEQ multiplex PCR, while TCRdb's copy carries only in-frame clones and drops some. The sample consists of 90,000 to 140,000 clones, roughly 13% of them appearing once. This CDR3 region has 13 residues. Trimming shortened V by 6 bases and J by 6 bases, and 11 bases separated the two germline ends. Germline V CDR1 and CDR2: SNHLY, FYNNEI. This entry comes from a study of cytomegalovirus exposure and HLA in healthy donors. General observations from the study: TCR beta V segments were, for the most part, productive about 87% or about 30% of the time in an earlier analysis.

The sequenced sample was PBMCs. This rearrangement joins TRBV2 to TRBJ1-4; possible D gene TRBD1, 5 bases. The TCR sequence derives from a man aged 40-55 years in good health and CMV-seropositive. Here the CDR3 DNA reads TGTGCCAGCAGGGTAGGGGAGGATGAAAAACTGTTTTTT. This translates into CASRVGEDEKLFF.